The present TCR beta chain was sequenced within a study of blood T cell repertoires in COVID-19. Study-wide background: Specimens from acute and convalescent COVID-19 originated in the United States, Italy and Spain.

Original methodology: Amplification from reference gene primers served as the basis for estimated nucleated cell counts. This table comes from immunoSEQ multiplex PCR, and its TCRdb copy is limited to in-frame clones, with some not included. For V, J and clone size, that table is used; D and trimming come from the DNA. The sample contains 300,000 or so clones, 90% of which appear only once. Trimming cost V 5 bases and J 1 base, with 15 bases left between them. The length of the CDR3 is 15 residues. Germline lookup yields CDR1 SGHNT and CDR2 YYREEE (reference sequence). The study assigned cohorts using participant-reported clinical history.

This sequence originates from a man aged 60 to 75 who had recovered from COVID-19. This sequence joins TRBV5-4 and TRBJ1-2; D uncertain. The material sequenced was PBMCs or T cells enriched from blood (not recorded which). DNA for the CDR3: TGTGCCAGCAGTTTCGGCGGAACCGATAACTATGGCTACACCTTC. This translates into CASSFGGTDNYGYTF.